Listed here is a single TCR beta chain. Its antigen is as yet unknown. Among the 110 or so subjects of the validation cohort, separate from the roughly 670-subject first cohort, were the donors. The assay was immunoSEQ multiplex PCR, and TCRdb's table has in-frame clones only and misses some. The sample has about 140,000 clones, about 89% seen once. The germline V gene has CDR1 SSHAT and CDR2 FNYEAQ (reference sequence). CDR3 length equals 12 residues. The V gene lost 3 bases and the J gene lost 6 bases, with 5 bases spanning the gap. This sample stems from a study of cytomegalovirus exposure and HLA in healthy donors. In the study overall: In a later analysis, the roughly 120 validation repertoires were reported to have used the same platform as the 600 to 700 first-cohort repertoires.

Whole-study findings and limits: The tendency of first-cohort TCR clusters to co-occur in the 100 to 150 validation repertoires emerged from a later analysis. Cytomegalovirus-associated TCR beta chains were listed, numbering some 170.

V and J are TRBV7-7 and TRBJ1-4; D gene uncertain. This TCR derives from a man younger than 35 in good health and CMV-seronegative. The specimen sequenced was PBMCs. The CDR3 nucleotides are TGTGCCAGCAGCTTTATATATGAAAAACTGTTTTTT. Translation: CASSFIYEKLFF. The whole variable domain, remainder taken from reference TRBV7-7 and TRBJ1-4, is GAGVSQSPRYKVTKRGQDVTLRCDPISSHATLYWYQQALGQGPEFLTYFNYEAQPDKSGLPSDRFSAERPEGSISTLTIQRTEQRDSAMYRCASSFIYEKLFFGSGTQLSVL.